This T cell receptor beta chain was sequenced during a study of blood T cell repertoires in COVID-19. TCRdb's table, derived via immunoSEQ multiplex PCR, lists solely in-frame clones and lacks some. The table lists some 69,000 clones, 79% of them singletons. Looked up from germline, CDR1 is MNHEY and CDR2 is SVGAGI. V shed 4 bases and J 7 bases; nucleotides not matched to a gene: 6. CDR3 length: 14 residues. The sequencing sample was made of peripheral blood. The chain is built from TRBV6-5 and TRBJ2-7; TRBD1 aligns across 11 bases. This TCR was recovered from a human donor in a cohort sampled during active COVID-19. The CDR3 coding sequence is TGTGCCAGCAGTTTTAGGACAGGGGGCGAGGAGCAGTACTTC. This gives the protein CASSFRTGGEEQYF.